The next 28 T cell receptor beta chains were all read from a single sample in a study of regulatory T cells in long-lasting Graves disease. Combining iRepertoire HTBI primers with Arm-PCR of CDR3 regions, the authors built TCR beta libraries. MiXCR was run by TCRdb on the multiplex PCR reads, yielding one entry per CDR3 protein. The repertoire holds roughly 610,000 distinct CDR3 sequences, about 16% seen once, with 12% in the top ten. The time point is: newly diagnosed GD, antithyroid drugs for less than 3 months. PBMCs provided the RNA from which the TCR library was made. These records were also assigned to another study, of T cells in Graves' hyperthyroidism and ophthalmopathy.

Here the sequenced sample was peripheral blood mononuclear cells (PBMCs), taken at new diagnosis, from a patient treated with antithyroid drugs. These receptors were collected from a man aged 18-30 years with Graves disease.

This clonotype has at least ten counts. The DNA for the CDR3 is TGCAGTGCGCAATACAGGGGAAGGGGGACTGAAGCTTTCTTT. It encodes CSAQYRGRGTEAFF. V usage is TRBV20-1 and J usage is TRBJ1-1; 7 bases match TRBD1. The V and J ends lost 6 bases and 5 bases, in that order; junction bases with no gene match: 12. The CDR3 is 14 residues long. The V gene's germline CDR1 is DFQATT and CDR2 SNEGSKA (reference sequence).

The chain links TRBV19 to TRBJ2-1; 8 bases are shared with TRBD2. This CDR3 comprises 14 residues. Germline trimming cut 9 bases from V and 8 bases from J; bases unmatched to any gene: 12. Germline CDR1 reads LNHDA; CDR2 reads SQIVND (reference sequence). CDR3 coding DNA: TGTGCCAGCCGCCCGCCCGGACTAGCCTATGAGCAGTTCTTC. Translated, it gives CASRPPGLAYEQFF.

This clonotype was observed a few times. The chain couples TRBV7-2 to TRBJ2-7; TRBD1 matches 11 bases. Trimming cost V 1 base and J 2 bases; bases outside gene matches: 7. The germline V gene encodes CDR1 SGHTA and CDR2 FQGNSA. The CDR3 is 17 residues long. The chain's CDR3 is CASSLEEPGQGAYEQYF. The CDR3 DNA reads TGTGCCAGCAGCTTAGAAGAACCGGGACAGGGGGCCTACGAGCAGTACTTC.

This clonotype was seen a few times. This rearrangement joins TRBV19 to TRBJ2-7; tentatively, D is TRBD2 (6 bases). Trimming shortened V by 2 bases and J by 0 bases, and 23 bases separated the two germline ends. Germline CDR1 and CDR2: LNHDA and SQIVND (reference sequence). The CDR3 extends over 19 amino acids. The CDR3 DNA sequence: TGTGCCAGTAGTATATGGACGTCTAGCGTACCAGGGATCTCCTACGAGCAGTACTTC. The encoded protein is CASSIWTSSVPGISYEQYF.

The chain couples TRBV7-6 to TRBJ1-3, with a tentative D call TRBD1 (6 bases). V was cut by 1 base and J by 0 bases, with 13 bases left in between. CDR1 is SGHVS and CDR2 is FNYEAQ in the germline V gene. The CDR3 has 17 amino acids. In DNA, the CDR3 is TGTGCCAGCAGCTTAGGCTATGGACAGAACTCTGGAAACACCATATATTTT. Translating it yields CASSLGYGQNSGNTIYF.

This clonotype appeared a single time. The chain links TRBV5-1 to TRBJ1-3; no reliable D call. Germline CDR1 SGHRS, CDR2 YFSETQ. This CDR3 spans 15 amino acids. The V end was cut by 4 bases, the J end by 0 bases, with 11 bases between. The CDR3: CASSPRDHSGNTIYF. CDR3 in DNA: TGCGCCAGCAGCCCCCGTGATCACTCTGGAAACACCATATATTTT.

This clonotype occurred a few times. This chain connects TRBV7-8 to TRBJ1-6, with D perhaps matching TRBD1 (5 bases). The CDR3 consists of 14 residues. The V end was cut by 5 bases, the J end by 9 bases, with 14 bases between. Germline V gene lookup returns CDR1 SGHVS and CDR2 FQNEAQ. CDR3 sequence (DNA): TGTGCCAGCAGCCTCTCCCGGGGGGTTTCACCCCTCCACTTT. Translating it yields CASSLSRGVSPLHF.

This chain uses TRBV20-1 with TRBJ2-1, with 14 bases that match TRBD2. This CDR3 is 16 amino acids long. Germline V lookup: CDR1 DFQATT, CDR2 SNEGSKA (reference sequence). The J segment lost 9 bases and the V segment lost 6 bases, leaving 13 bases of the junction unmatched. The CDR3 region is CSAEIVGTSGSSEQFF. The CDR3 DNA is TGCAGTGCCGAAATAGTCGGGACTAGCGGGAGCAGTGAGCAGTTCTTC.

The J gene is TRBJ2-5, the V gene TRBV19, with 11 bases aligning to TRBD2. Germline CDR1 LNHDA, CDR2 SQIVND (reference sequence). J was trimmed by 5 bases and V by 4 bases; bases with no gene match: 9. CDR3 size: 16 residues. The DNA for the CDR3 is TGTGCCAGTAGTACACAGACTAGCGGGACTGTCGAGACCCAGTACTTC. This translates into CASSTQTSGTVETQYF.

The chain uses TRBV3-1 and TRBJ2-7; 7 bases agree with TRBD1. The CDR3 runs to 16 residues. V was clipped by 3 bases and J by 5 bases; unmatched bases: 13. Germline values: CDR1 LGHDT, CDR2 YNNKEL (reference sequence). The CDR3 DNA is TGTGCCAGCAGCCACGTTGGAGTGAGGGGGCCGGACGAGCAGTACTTC. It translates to CASSHVGVRGPDEQYF.

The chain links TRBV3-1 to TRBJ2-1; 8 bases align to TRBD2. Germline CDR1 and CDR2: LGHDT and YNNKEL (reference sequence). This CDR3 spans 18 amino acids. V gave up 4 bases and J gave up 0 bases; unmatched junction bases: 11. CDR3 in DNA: TGTGCCAGCAGCCTAGAGACGAGCGGGAGTTTCTCCTACAATGAGCAGTTCTTC. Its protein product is CASSLETSGSFSYNEQFF.

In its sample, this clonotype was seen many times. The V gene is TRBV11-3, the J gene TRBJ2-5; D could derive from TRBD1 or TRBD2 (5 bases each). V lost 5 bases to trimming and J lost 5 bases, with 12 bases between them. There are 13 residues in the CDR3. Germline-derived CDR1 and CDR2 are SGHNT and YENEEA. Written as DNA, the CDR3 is TGTGCCAGCAGCCCAGGGCCTAGCGAGACCCAGTACTTC. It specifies CASSPGPSETQYF.

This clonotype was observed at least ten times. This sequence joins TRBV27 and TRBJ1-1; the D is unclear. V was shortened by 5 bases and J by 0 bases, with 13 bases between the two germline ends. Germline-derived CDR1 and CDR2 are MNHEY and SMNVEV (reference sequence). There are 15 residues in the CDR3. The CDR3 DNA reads TGTGCCAGCAGTCCCGTCCGGCAGGTGAACACTGAAGCTTTCTTT. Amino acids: CASSPVRQVNTEAFF.

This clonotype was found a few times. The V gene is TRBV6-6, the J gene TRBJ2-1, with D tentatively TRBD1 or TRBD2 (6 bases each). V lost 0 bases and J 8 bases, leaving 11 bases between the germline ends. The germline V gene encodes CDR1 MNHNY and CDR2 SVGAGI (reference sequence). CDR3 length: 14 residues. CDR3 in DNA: TGTGCCAGCAGTTACTCGTGGGGGGCCGATGAGCAGTTCTTC. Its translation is CASSYSWGADEQFF.

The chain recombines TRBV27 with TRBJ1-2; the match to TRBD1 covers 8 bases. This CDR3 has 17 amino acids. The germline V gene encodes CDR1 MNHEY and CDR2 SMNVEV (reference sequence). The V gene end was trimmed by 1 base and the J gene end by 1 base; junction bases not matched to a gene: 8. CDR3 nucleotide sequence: TGTGCCAGCAGTTTATTTGCCACAGGGGGAATTAACTATGGCTACACCTTC. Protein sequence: CASSLFATGGINYGYTF.

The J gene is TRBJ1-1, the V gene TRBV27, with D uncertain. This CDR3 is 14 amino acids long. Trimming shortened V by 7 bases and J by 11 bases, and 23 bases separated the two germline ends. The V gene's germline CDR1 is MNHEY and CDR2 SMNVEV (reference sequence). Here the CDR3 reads CASTSRRDLYPAFF. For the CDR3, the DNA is TGTGCCAGCACCTCAAGGAGGGATCTGTACCCGGCTTTCTTT.

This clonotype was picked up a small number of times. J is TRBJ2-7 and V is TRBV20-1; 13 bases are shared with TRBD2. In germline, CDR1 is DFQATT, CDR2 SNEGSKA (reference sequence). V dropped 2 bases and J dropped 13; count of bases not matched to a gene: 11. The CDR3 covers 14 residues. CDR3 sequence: CSARRTSGRAEEYF. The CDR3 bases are TGCAGTGCTAGACGTACTAGCGGGAGGGCCGAAGAATACTTC.

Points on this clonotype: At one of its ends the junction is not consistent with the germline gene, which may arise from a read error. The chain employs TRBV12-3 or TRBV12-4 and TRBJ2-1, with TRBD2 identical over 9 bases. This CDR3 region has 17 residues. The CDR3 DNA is TGTGCCAGCAGTCCCCTGTTTGGGACTAGCTCCGACAATGAGCAGTTCTTC. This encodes CASSPLFGTSSDNEQFF.

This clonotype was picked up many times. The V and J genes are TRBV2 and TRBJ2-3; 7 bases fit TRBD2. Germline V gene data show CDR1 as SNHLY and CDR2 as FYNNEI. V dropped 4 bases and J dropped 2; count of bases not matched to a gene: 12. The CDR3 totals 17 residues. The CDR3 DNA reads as TGTGCCAGCAGTGGCGAAGGTCTAGCGGCCTACACAGATACGCAGTATTTT. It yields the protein CASSGEGLAAYTDTQYF. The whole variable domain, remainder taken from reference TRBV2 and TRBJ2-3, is EPEVTQTPSHQVTQMGQEVILRCVPISNHLYFYWYRQILGQKVEFLVSFYNNEISEKSEIFDDQFSVERPDGSNFTLKIRSTKLEDSAMYFCASSGEGLAAYTDTQYFGPGTRLTVL.

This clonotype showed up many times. The CDR3 reads CASSSQREGSDTQYF. The CDR3 DNA reads as TGTGCCAGCAGCTCCCAGCGGGAGGGGTCCGATACGCAGTATTTT. The V and J genes are TRBV7-2 and TRBJ2-3, with 10 bases matching TRBD2. The V and J ends lost 4 bases and 6 bases, in that order; junction bases with no gene match: 7. The CDR3 covers 15 residues. Germline V gives CDR1 SGHTA, CDR2 FQGNSA.

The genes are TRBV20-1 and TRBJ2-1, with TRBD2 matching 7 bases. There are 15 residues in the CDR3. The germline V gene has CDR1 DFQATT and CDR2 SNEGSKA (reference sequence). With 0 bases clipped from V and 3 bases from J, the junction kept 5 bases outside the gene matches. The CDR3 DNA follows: TGCAGTGCTAGAGATCGCGAGCGGGGCTACAATGAGCAGTTCTTC. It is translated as CSARDRERGYNEQFF.

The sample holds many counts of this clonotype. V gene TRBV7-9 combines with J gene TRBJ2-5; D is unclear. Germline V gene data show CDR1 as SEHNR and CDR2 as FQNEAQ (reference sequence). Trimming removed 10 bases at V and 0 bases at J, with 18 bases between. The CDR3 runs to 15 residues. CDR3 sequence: CANRTDPLYQETQYF. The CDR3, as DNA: TGTGCCAACCGGACGGACCCGTTGTACCAAGAGACCCAGTACTTC.

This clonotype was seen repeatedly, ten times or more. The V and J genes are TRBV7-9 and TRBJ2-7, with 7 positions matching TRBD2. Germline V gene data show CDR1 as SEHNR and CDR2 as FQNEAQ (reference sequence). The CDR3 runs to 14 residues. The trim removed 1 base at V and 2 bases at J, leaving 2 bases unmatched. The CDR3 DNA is TGTGCCAGCAGCTTAGTGGGGGGGACCTACGAGCAGTACTTC. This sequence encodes CASSLVGGTYEQYF.

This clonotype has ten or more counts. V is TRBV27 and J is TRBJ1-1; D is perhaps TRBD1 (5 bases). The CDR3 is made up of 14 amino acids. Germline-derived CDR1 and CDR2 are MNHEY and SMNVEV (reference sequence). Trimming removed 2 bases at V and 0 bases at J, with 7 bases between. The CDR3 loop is CASSLKGMNTEAFF. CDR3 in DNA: TGTGCCAGCAGTTTAAAGGGGATGAACACTGAAGCTTTCTTT.

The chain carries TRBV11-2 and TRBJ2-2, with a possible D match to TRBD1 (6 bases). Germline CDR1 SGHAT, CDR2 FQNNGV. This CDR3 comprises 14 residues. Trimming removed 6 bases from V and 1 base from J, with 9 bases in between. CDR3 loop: CASRTTGNTGELFF. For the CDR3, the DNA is TGTGCCAGCAGGACGACAGGGAACACCGGGGAGCTGTTTTTT.

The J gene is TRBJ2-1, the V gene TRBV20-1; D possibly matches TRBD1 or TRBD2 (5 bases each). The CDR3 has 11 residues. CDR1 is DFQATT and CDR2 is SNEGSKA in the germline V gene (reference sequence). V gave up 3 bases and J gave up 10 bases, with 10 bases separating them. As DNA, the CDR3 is TGCAGTGCTAGCATGGGGGTGGAGCAGTTCTTC. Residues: CSASMGVEQFF.

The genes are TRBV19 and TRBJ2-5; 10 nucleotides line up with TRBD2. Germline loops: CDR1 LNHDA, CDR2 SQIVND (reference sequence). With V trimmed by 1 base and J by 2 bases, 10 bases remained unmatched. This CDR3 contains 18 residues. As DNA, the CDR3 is TGTGCCAGTAGTATAGTGTTGGGGCTAGCGGGAGATCAAGAGACCCAGTACTTC. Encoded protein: CASSIVLGLAGDQETQYF.

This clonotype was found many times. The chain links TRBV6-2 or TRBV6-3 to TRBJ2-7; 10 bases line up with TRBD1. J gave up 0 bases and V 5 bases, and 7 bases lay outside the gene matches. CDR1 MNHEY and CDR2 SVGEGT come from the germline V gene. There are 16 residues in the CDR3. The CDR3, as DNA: TGTGCCAGCAGTGAAACAGGGACAGGGGTCTCCTACGAGCAGTACTTC. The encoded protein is CASSETGTGVSYEQYF.